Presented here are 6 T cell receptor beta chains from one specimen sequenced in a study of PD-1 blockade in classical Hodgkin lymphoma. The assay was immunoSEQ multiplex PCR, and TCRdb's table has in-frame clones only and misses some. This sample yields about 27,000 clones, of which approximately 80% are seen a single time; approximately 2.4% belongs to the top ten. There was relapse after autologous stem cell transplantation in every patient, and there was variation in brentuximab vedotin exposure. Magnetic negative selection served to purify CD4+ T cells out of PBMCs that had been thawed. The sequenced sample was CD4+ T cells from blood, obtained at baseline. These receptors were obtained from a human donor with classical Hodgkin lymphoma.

CDR3: CASSLSAVANTEAFF. CDR3 nucleotides: TGTGCCAGCAGCTTATCCGCAGTAGCAAACACTGAAGCTTTCTTT. The J gene is TRBJ1-1, the V gene TRBV11-3; no reliable D call. This CDR3 spans 15 amino acids. In germline, CDR1 is SGHNT, CDR2 YENEEA. V lost 2 bases to trimming and J lost 2 bases, with 12 bases between them.

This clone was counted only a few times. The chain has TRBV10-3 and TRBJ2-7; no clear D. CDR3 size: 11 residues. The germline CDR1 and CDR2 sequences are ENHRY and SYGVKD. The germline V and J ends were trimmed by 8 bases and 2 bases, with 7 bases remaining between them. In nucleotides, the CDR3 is TGTGCCATCGGTCGTGCCTACGAGCAGTACTTC. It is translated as CAIGRAYEQYF.

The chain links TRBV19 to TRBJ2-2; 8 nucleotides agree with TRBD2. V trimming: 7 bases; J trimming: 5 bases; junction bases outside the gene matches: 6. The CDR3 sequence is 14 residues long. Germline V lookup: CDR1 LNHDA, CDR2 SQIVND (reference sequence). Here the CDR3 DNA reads TGTGCCAGTAACCCGGGGGGGCGAACCGGGGAGCTGTTTTTT. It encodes CASNPGGRTGELFF.

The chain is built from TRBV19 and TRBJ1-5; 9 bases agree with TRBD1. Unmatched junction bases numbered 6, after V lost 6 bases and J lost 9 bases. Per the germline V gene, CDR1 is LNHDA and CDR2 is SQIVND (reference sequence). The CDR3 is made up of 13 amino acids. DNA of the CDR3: TGTGCCAGTAGAGGACAGGGGTTGGGGCCCCAGCATTTT. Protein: CASRGQGLGPQHF.

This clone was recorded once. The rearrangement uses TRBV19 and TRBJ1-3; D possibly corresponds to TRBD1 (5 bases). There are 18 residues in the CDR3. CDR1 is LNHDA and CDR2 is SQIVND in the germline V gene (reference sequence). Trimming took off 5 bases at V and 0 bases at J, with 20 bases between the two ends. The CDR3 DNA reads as TGTGCCAGTAGTCCCGACGGGGGGACGAAGAGCTCTGGAAACACCATATATTTT. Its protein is CASSPDGGTKSSGNTIYF.

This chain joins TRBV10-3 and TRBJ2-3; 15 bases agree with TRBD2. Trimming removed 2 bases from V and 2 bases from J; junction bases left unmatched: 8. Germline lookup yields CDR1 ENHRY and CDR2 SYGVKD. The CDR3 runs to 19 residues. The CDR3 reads CAISEGTSGGSLDTDTQYF. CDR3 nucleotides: TGTGCCATCAGTGAGGGGACTAGCGGGGGGTCCCTTGACACAGATACGCAGTATTTT.